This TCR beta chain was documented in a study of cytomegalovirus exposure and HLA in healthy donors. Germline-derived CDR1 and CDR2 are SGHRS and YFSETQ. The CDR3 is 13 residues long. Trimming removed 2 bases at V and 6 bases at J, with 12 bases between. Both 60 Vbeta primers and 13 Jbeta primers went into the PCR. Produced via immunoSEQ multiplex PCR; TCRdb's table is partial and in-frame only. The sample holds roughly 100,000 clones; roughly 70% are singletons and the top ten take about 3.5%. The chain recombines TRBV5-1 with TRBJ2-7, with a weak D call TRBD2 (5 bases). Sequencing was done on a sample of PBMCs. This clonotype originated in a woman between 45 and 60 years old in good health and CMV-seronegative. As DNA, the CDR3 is TGCGCCAGCAGCTTCTTTGGGGAGAGCGAGCAGTACTTC. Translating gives CASSFFGESEQYF. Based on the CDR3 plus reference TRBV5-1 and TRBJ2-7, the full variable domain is KAGVTQTPRYLIKTRGQQVTLSCSPISGHRSVSWYQQTPGQGLQFLFEYFSETQRNKGNFPGRFSGRQFSNSRSEMNVSTLELGDSALYLCASSFFGESEQYFGPGTRLTVT.